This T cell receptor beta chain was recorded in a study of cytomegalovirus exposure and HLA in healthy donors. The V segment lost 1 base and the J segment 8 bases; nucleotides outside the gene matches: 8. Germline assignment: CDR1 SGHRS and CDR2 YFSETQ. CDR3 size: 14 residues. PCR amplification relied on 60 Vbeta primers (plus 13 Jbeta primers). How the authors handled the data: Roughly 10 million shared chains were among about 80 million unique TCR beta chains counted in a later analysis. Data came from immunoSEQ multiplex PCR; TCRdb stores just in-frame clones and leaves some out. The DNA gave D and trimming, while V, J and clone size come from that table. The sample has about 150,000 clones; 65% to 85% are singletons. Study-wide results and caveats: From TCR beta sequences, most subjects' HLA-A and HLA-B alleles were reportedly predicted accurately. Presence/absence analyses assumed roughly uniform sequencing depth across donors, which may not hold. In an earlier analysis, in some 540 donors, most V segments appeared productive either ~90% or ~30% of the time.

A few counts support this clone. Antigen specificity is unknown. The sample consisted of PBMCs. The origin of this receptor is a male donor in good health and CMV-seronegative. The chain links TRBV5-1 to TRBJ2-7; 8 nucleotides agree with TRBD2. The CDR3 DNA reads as TGCGCCAGCAGCTTGTCGACTAGCGCAAACAAGCAGTACTTC. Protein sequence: CASSLSTSANKQYF.